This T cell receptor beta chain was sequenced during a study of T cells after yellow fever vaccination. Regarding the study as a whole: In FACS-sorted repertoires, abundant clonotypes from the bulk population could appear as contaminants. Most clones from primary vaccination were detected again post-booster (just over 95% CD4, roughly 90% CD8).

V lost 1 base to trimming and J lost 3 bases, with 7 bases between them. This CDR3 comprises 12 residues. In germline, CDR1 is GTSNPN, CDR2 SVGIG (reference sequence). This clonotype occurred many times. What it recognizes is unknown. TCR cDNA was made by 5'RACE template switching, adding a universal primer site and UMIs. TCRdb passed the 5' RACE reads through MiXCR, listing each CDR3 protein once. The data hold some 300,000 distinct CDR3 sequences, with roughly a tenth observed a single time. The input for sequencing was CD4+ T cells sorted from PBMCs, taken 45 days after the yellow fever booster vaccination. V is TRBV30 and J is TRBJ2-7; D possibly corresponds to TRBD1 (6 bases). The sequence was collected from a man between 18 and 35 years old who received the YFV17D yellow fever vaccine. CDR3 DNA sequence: TGTGCCTGGAGTGCGGACAGCTACGAGCAGTACTTC. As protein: CAWSADSYEQYF.